This T cell receptor (beta chain) was sequenced for a study of cytomegalovirus exposure and HLA in healthy donors. Study-wide results and caveats: The classifier was said to identify cytomegalovirus status with high specificity and sensitivity. Researchers counted 150 to 200 TCR beta chains as cytomegalovirus-associated.

The PCR was carried out with 60 Vbeta primers and 13 Jbeta primers. Generated by immunoSEQ multiplex PCR, the TCRdb table keeps only in-frame clones and is missing some. The repertoire holds some 130,000 clones, around 80% seen once, with over 1% in the top ten. V was clipped by 3 bases and J by 3 bases, with 22 bases between them. This CDR3 comprises 17 residues. Germline V gene lookup returns CDR1 SGHDT and CDR2 YYEEEE. As to this clone: Its antigen is still unknown.

Nominally healthy donors provided the samples, though records likely missed some immune exposures. This receptor was obtained from a human donor in good health. The chain couples TRBV5-6 to TRBJ2-7; D is uncertain. The sequencing sample was made of PBMCs. The CDR3 loop reads CASSSGFGSSFSYEQYF. The CDR3, as DNA: TGTGCCAGCAGCTCCGGTTTTGGTAGCTCCTTTAGCTACGAGCAGTACTTC.